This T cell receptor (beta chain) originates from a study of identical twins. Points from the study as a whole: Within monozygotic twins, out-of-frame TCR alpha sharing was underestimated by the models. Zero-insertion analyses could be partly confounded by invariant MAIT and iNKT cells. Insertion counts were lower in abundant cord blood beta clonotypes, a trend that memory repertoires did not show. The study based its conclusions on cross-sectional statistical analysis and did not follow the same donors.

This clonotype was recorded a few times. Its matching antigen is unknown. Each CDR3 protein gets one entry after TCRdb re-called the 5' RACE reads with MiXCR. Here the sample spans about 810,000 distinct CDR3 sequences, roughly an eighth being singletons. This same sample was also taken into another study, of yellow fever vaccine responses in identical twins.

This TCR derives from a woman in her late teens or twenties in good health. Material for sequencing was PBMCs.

The DNA for the CDR3 is TGTGCCAGCAGCCAAATTCCCGGGACGGAACAGGCAAACAATGAGCAGTTCTTC. The encoded protein is CASSQIPGTEQANNEQFF. This sequence joins TRBV4-2 and TRBJ2-1; D could derive from TRBD1 or TRBD2 (5 bases each). Germline assignment: CDR1 LGHNA and CDR2 YNFKEQ. CDR3 length: 18 residues. V was shortened by 2 bases and J by 5 bases, with 22 bases between the two germline ends.